The 24 T cell receptor beta chains below all came from one sample that was sequenced in a study of blood T cell repertoires in COVID-19. TCRdb's copy holds only in-frame clones and misses some; the assay was immunoSEQ multiplex PCR. The data hold under 250,000 clones, with more than 75% observed a single time. Sequenced input: peripheral blood. The receptors come from a woman aged 55-70 years who had recovered from COVID-19.

The chain has TRBV2 and TRBJ2-7, with 7 nucleotides matching TRBD1. Trimming removed 7 bases from V and 4 bases from J; junction bases left unmatched: 10. This CDR3 has 14 residues. In germline, CDR1 is SNHLY, CDR2 FYNNEI. The CDR3: CASILERRGYEQYF. CDR3 nucleotides: TGTGCCAGCATCCTCGAGCGCAGGGGGTACGAGCAGTACTTC. Full variable domain (outside the CDR3, taken from reference TRBV2 and TRBJ2-7): EPEVTQTPSHQVTQMGQEVILRCVPISNHLYFYWYRQILGQKVEFLVSFYNNEISEKSEIFDDQFSVERPDGSNFTLKIRSTKLEDSAMYFCASILERRGYEQYFGPGTRLTVT.

This clone was recorded at least ten times. The chain carries TRBV5-1 and TRBJ1-3; TRBD1 aligns across 8 bases. The trim removed 4 bases at V and 0 bases at J, leaving 6 bases unmatched. There are 16 residues in the CDR3. Germline CDR1 and CDR2: SGHRS and YFSETQ. CDR3 sequence: CASSPFDRGSGNTIYF. CDR3 nucleotide sequence: TGCGCCAGCAGCCCGTTCGACAGGGGCTCTGGAAACACCATATATTTT.

The chain is built from TRBV5-1 and TRBJ2-3; tentatively, D is TRBD2 (5 bases). The CDR3 has 14 residues. V was trimmed by 4 bases and J by 6 bases, leaving 15 bases between them. In germline, CDR1 is SGHRS, CDR2 YFSETQ. This CDR3 reads CASSLQPDWDTQYF. The CDR3 DNA is TGCGCCAGCAGCCTCCAACCGGACTGGGATACGCAGTATTTT.

The chain carries TRBV28 and TRBJ2-1; 8 nucleotides line up with TRBD2. The V and J ends lost 0 bases and 6 bases, in that order; junction bases with no gene match: 7. Germline V gene data show CDR1 as MDHEN and CDR2 as SYDVKM. The CDR3 sequence is 16 residues long. CDR3 residues: CASSLCPSGGVNEQFF. CDR3 DNA: TGTGCCAGCAGTTTATGCCCTTCGGGGGGGGTCAATGAGCAGTTCTTC.

In this sample, this clone turned up once. The chain couples TRBV28 to TRBJ1-4, with D tentatively TRBD1 (5 bases). Trimming took off 4 bases at V and 3 bases at J, with 12 bases between the two ends. Germline assignment: CDR1 MDHEN and CDR2 SYDVKM. CDR3 length: 15 residues. CDR3 region: CASSYGGIANEKLFF. In DNA, the CDR3 is TGTGCCAGCAGTTACGGGGGAATAGCTAATGAAAAACTGTTTTTT.

The chain carries TRBV2 and TRBJ2-7; D ambiguous. Germline V gene sequence: CDR1 SNHLY, CDR2 FYNNEI. The CDR3 consists of 12 residues. V lost 5 bases to trimming and J lost 5 bases, with 10 bases between them. The CDR3 sequence: CASSSLVDEQYF. DNA for the CDR3: TGTGCCAGCAGTTCCCTAGTTGACGAGCAGTACTTC.

The chain carries TRBV2 and TRBJ2-3, with D tentatively TRBD2 (6 bases). V was pared by 10 bases and J by 1 base, with 18 bases between. The germline gives CDR1 SNHLY, CDR2 FYNNEI. This CDR3 has 15 amino acids. In DNA form, the CDR3 reads TGTGCCAAACAGCAGGGCTCGGGGGGCACAGATACGCAGTATTTT. Translating gives CAKQQGSGGTDTQYF. Variable domain in full (rest from reference TRBV2 and TRBJ2-3): EPEVTQTPSHQVTQMGQEVILRCVPISNHLYFYWYRQILGQKVEFLVSFYNNEISEKSEIFDDQFSVERPDGSNFTLKIRSTKLEDSAMYFCAKQQGSGGTDTQYFGPGTRLTVL.

The chain links TRBV19 to TRBJ2-1, with 9 nucleotides matching TRBD2. The CDR3 has 17 amino acids. The trim removed 7 bases at V and 5 bases at J, leaving 15 bases unmatched. Germline CDR1 is LNHDA and CDR2 is SQIVND (reference sequence). The CDR3 sequence: CASIPPRGAGGNNEQFF. CDR3 coding DNA: TGTGCCAGTATCCCACCCCGGGGTGCGGGGGGGAACAATGAGCAGTTCTTC.

This rearrangement joins TRBV5-6 to TRBJ2-7, with 11 bases aligning to TRBD2. The CDR3 covers 18 residues. Germline trimming cut 4 bases from V and 1 base from J; bases unmatched to any gene: 13. CDR1 and CDR2 from the germline V gene are SGHDT and YYEEEE. CDR3 loop: CASSGSLPGLAASYEQYF. The CDR3, as DNA: TGTGCCAGCAGCGGATCCCTACCGGGACTAGCGGCGTCCTACGAGCAGTACTTC.

V and J are TRBV4-1 and TRBJ2-5; 7 bases map to TRBD1. The germline CDR1 and CDR2 sequences are MGHRA and YSYEKL. Trimming removed 4 bases from V and 4 bases from J; junction bases left unmatched: 9. CDR3 size: 15 residues. The CDR3 DNA sequence: TGCGCCAGCAGCCGAGCGGCAGGGGGACGAGAGACCCAGTACTTC. Protein sequence: CASSRAAGGRETQYF.

This chain uses TRBV28 with TRBJ2-5; tentatively, D is TRBD1 (6 bases). The V gene lost 10 bases and the J gene lost 3 bases, with 42 bases spanning the gap. Per the germline V gene, CDR1 is MDHEN and CDR2 is SYDVKM. The CDR3 runs 22 residues. This CDR3 is CATAGLGFGFSRTVTNEETQYF. DNA for the CDR3: TGTGCCACAGCCGGGCTTGGATTTGGATTTTCGAGGACAGTCACCAACGAAGAGACCCAGTACTTC.

V gene TRBV6-2 or TRBV6-3 combines with J gene TRBJ2-7, with 7 bases matching TRBD2. Losses at the gene ends were 2 bases for V and 6 bases for J; bases not matched to a gene: 7. The CDR3 is 14 residues long. The germline CDR1 and CDR2 sequences are MNHEY and SVGEGT. CDR3 residues: CASSYGAGRVEQYF. CDR3 nucleotides: TGTGCCAGCAGTTACGGCGCAGGGAGGGTCGAGCAGTACTTC.

The chain is built from TRBV7-2 and TRBJ2-7; 7 bases are a match to TRBD1. V lost 4 bases to trimming and J lost 1 base; unmatched junction nucleotides: 1. Germline assignment: CDR1 SGHTA and CDR2 FQGNSA. This CDR3 is built from 13 residues. The CDR3 spells CASSSDRSYEQYF. The CDR3 coding sequence is TGTGCCAGCAGCTCGGACAGGTCCTACGAGCAGTACTTC. The full variable domain, in which reference TRBV7-2 and TRBJ2-7 provide the parts outside the CDR3, is GAGVSQSPSNKVTEKGKDVELRCDPISGHTALYWYRQSLGQGLEFLIYFQGNSAPDKSGLPSDRFSAERTGGSVSTLTIQRTQQEDSAVYLCASSSDRSYEQYFGPGTRLTVT.

The chain is built from TRBV7-6 and TRBJ2-6, with 11 bases fitting TRBD2. V shed 5 bases, J shed 4 bases, and the junction held 13 bases outside the gene matches. Germline V gives CDR1 SGHVS, CDR2 FNYEAQ. The CDR3 sequence is 19 residues long. As DNA, the CDR3 is TGTGCCAGCAGCGGCCTAGCGGGGGGACGCCCGGGAGGGGCCAACGTCCTGACTTTC. Amino acids: CASSGLAGGRPGGANVLTF.

This clone was counted many times. The CDR3 region has the DNA TGTGCCAGCAGGTCTACAGGGGGCGCGGGCTATGGCTACACCTTC. Translating it yields CASRSTGGAGYGYTF. The J gene is TRBJ1-2, the V gene TRBV6-5, with 9 nucleotides matching TRBD1. Germline V lookup: CDR1 MNHEY, CDR2 SVGAGI. With 6 bases clipped from V and 4 bases from J, the junction kept 9 bases outside the gene matches. This CDR3 is 15 amino acids long.

The rearrangement joins TRBV19 to TRBJ2-7, with a tentative D call TRBD1 (6 bases). The ends were cut back, 5 bases at V and 2 bases at J, with 13 bases in the middle. Germline CDR1 is LNHDA and CDR2 is SQIVND (reference sequence). This CDR3 has 14 residues. The CDR3 is CASSPDDRTYEQYF. DNA of the CDR3: TGTGCCAGTAGTCCAGATGACAGGACCTACGAGCAGTACTTC.

The CDR3 loop is CASSEDRWYGGYTF. The DNA of the CDR3 is TGTGCCAGCAGTGAAGACAGGTGGTACGGTGGCTACACCTTC. The rearrangement links TRBV2 to TRBJ1-2; possibly TRBD1 for D (5 bases). There are 14 residues in the CDR3. Germline V gene sequence: CDR1 SNHLY, CDR2 FYNNEI. The germline V and J ends were trimmed by 1 base and 7 bases, with 13 bases remaining between them.

The genes are TRBV19 and TRBJ1-6; D might be TRBD1 (6 bases). Trimming removed 3 bases from V and 9 bases from J, with 15 bases in between. There are 15 residues in the CDR3. Per germline, CDR1 LNHDA and CDR2 SQIVND (reference sequence). Here the CDR3 DNA reads TGTGCCAGTAGTATTAAGACAGGTTGGGTTTCACCCCTCCACTTT. It specifies CASSIKTGWVSPLHF.

The chain joins TRBV29-1 to TRBJ2-4, with D maybe TRBD1 (6 bases). There are 13 residues in the CDR3. Trimming stripped 4 bases from V and 7 bases from J, with 14 bases between. Per the germline V gene, CDR1 is SQVTM and CDR2 is ANQGSEA. The CDR3 spells CSVAGQHGNIQYF. The DNA of the CDR3 is TGCAGCGTTGCTGGACAGCATGGGAACATTCAGTACTTC.

This clone was detected once. The rearrangement uses TRBV9 and TRBJ2-5; 11 bases match TRBD2. Trimming took 0 bases from V and 2 from J; bases not matched to a gene: 6. In germline, CDR1 is SGDLS, CDR2 YYNGEE. The CDR3 length is 17 residues. CDR3: CASSVGASGGKQETQYF. The CDR3 region has the DNA TGTGCCAGCAGCGTAGGGGCTAGCGGGGGGAAACAAGAGACCCAGTACTTC.

This chain uses TRBV7-9 with TRBJ2-1; D is uncertain. Germline values: CDR1 SEHNR, CDR2 FQNEAQ (reference sequence). Trimming took 5 bases from V and 6 from J, leaving 5 bases between them. The CDR3 length is 11 residues. Here the CDR3 reads CASSPINEQFF. CDR3 nucleotide sequence: TGTGCCAGCAGCCCTATCAATGAGCAGTTCTTC.

Remarks on this clone: This same CDR3 is encoded by further DNA sequences in the sample. The J gene is TRBJ2-5, the V gene TRBV5-1; TRBD1 agrees at 7 bases. The CDR3 loop spans 13 amino acids. Germline V gives CDR1 SGHRS, CDR2 YFSETQ. Unmatched junction bases numbered 3, after V lost 4 bases and J lost 3 bases. CDR3 sequence: CASSPGTEETQYF. The CDR3 DNA sequence: TGCGCCAGCAGCCCGGGGACAGAAGAGACCCAGTACTTC.

The V gene is TRBV9, the J gene TRBJ2-5; 7 bases line up with TRBD1. This CDR3 spans 17 amino acids. V shed 3 bases and J 4 bases; nucleotides not matched to a gene: 15. Germline V gives CDR1 SGDLS, CDR2 YYNGEE. CDR3 nucleotides: TGTGCCAGCAGCGCCGGGACAGACCTGCTTATGGGAGAGACCCAGTACTTC. As protein: CASSAGTDLLMGETQYF.

The V gene is TRBV5-1, the J gene TRBJ1-1; 11 bases are shared with TRBD1. The CDR3 spans 16 residues. Germline V gene sequence: CDR1 SGHRS, CDR2 YFSETQ. J was trimmed by 3 bases and V by 4 bases; bases with no gene match: 8. CDR3: CASSLGTGGGYTEAFF. CDR3 sequence (DNA): TGCGCCAGCAGCCTAGGGACAGGGGGAGGGTACACTGAAGCTTTCTTT.